This T cell receptor (beta chain) was documented in a study of cytomegalovirus exposure and HLA in healthy donors. The study, taken as a whole, reports: A list of 164 TCR beta chains associated with cytomegalovirus was given.

Worth noting for this clone: Antigen: not known.

CDR3 length equals 14 residues. V shed 5 bases, J shed 5 bases, and the junction held 6 bases outside the gene matches. In germline, CDR1 is MDHEN, CDR2 SYDVKM. Sequencing used immunoSEQ multiplex PCR; TCRdb keeps in-frame clones, though not all of them. The data show 150,000 to 160,000 clones, around 83% seen once. V is TRBV28 and J is TRBJ2-7; TRBD2 aligns across 10 bases. The origin of this receptor is a human donor in good health. Source material: PBMCs. The CDR3 coding sequence is TGTGCCAGCAGTCCCTCTAGCGGGAGAAACGAGCAGTACTTC. Its protein is CASSPSSGRNEQYF.